This TCR beta chain was captured by sequencing in a study of PD-1 blockade in classical Hodgkin lymphoma. Study context: Every 2 weeks, patients had 3 mg/kg nivolumab intravenously. Broader study findings: Patients with a complete response exhibited baseline diversity comparable to newly diagnosed patients. At C4D1, TCR diversity had climbed significantly for CD4+ cells, though not for CD8+ cells. Compared with healthy donors, newly diagnosed patients reportedly showed lower baseline TCR diversity.

The CDR3 runs 16 residues. V was pared by 4 bases and J by 0 bases, with 16 bases between. The germline V gene has CDR1 SGHRS and CDR2 YFSETQ. The protocol was immunoSEQ multiplex PCR, while the TCRdb copy is restricted to in-frame clones and leaves out a portion. The repertoire holds 29,000 or so clones, with more than 60% as singletons. Autologous stem cell transplantation was followed by relapse in every patient, and brentuximab vedotin exposure varied. Of note for this clone: Antigen unknown.

This receptor was taken from a human donor with classical Hodgkin lymphoma. This material consisted of peripheral blood mononuclear cells (PBMCs), taken before the second cycle of nivolumab. This chain uses TRBV5-1 with TRBJ1-1; D perhaps matches TRBD1 (6 bases). The CDR3 sequence: CASSAVPTGLNTEAFF. DNA of the CDR3: TGCGCCAGCAGCGCCGTCCCGACAGGTTTGAACACTGAAGCTTTCTTT.